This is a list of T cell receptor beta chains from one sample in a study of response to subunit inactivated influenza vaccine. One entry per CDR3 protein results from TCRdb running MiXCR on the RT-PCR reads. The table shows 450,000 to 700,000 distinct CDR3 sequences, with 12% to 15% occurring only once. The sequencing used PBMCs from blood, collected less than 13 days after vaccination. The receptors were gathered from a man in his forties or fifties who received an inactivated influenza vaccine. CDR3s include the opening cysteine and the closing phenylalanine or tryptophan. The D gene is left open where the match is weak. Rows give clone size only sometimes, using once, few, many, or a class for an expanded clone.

DNA: TGTGCCAGCAGCCAAGATTTCTTACTAGCGGATTTGATTACAGATACGCAGTATTTT
CDR3: CASSQDFLLADLITDTQYF
D: TRBD2
J: TRBJ2-3
size: many
V: TRBV3-1

DNA: TGTGCCAGCAATGACAGGGAATACGAGCAGTACTTC
CDR3: CASNDREYEQYF
D: TRBD1
J: TRBJ2-7
size: few
V: TRBV28

DNA: TGCGCCAGCAGCCAAGGTGTAGGGGCCTACGAGCAGTACTTC
CDR3: CASSQGVGAYEQYF
D: -
J: TRBJ2-7
size: many
V: TRBV4-3

DNA: TGTGCCAGCAGCCTAGAAGCGGGGGGGCCCTACGGGCAGTACTTC
CDR3: CASSLEAGGPYGQYF
D: TRBD2
J: TRBJ2-7
size: -
V: TRBV4-2

DNA: TGTGCCAGCAGTTTAATAGGTACCGGGGCCAACGTCCTGACTTTC
CDR3: CASSLIGTGANVLTF
D: -
J: TRBJ2-6
size: few
V: TRBV27

DNA: TGCGCCAGCAGCTTTGCGGGAGAGGGTGAGCAGTTCTTC
CDR3: CASSFAGEGEQFF
D: TRBD2
J: TRBJ2-1
size: -
V: TRBV5-1

DNA: TGTGCCAGCCATTGGGGTACCAAGACTAATCAGCCCCAGCATTTT
CDR3: CASHWGTKTNQPQHF
D: -
J: TRBJ1-5
size: -
V: TRBV28

DNA: TGTGCCAGCAATCCGGGACTATCCCGTTACAGCTCCTACAATGAGCAGTTCTTC
CDR3: CASNPGLSRYSSYNEQFF
D: TRBD2
J: TRBJ2-1
size: -
V: TRBV12-3/TRBV12-4

DNA: TGTGCCAGCAGCGTAGGAACTAGGCCCGGGGATACGCAGTATTTT
CDR3: CASSVGTRPGDTQYF
D: -
J: TRBJ2-3
size: few
V: TRBV9

DNA: TGTGCCAGCAGCTCCGCCAAAAACATTCAGTACTTC
CDR3: CASSSAKNIQYF
D: -
J: TRBJ2-4
size: many
V: TRBV5-5

DNA: TGCGCCAGCAGCCCAATGGGACAGGGGGCGGTCCAACAGTACTTC
CDR3: CASSPMGQGAVQQYF
D: TRBD1
J: TRBJ2-7
size: few
V: TRBV5-1

DNA: TGTGCCAGCTCACCACAATCCGCAGGTTTGAACACTGAAGCTTTCTTT
CDR3: CASSPQSAGLNTEAFF
D: -
J: TRBJ1-1
size: -
V: TRBV18

DNA: TGTGCCAGCAGCTTCGAGGCGGATGCTAATTCACCCCTCCACTTT
CDR3: CASSFEADANSPLHF
D: -
J: TRBJ1-6
size: -
V: TRBV7-6

DNA: TGTGCCAGCAGACCCATGCCTCGGACGGGAGGTGGAGAGACCCAGTACTTC
CDR3: CASRPMPRTGGGETQYF
D: TRBD2
J: TRBJ2-5
size: -
V: TRBV6-2/TRBV6-3

DNA: TGTGCCAGCAGCTTAGAGTCCGGGACAGGGGGCTGGTACGAGCAGTACTTC
CDR3: CASSLESGTGGWYEQYF
D: TRBD1
J: TRBJ2-7
size: few
V: TRBV7-6

DNA: TGTGCCAGCAGTCCGGGGCCGGGGACTCCCCTATCTTTT
CDR3: CASSPGPGTPLSF
D: -
J: TRBJ2-3
size: -
V: TRBV12-3/TRBV12-4

DNA: TGTGCCAGCAGTTACGACAGGATACTTTATGGCTACACCTTC
CDR3: CASSYDRILYGYTF
D: -
J: TRBJ1-2
size: -
V: TRBV6-5

DNA: TGTGCCAGCAGCCGAGACAGGGGAGCCGAAGCTTTCTTT
CDR3: CASSRDRGAEAFF
D: TRBD1
J: TRBJ1-1
size: many
V: TRBV4-2

DNA: TGTGCCAGCAACCTAGATGGACCCTACGAGCAGTACTTC
CDR3: CASNLDGPYEQYF
D: -
J: TRBJ2-7
size: few
V: TRBV6-2/TRBV6-3

DNA: TGCAGCACTGGGACCTCGCATATAGTGCAGTTCTTC
CDR3: CSTGTSHIVQFF
D: -
J: TRBJ2-1
size: -
V: TRBV29-1

DNA: TGTGCTAGCAGCTTAGGGGTCTCGAACACCGGGGAGCTGTTTTTT
CDR3: CASSLGVSNTGELFF
D: -
J: TRBJ2-2
size: -
V: TRBV7-7

DNA: TGTGCCACCAGCAGAGACGTTGGTGAAGCTTTCTTT
CDR3: CATSRDVGEAFF
D: -
J: TRBJ1-1
size: many
V: TRBV15

DNA: TGCAGTGCTAGGTTCGACGAAAAACTGTTTTTT
CDR3: CSARFDEKLFF
D: -
J: TRBJ1-4
size: many
V: TRBV20-1

DNA: TGTGCCAGCAGGCAGGGAGATAGGAGGCAGTACTTC
CDR3: CASRQGDRRQYF
D: -
J: TRBJ2-7
size: few
V: TRBV28

DNA: TGTGCCAGCAGCGCGAGGGGGGAGACAGGGCGGCAGTTCTTC
CDR3: CASSARGETGRQFF
D: -
J: TRBJ2-1
size: few
V: TRBV13

DNA: TGTGCCAGCAGTGTACGACAGGGCTCAAAACTGTTTTTT
CDR3: CASSVRQGSKLFF
D: TRBD1
J: TRBJ1-4
size: many
V: TRBV12-3/TRBV12-4

DNA: TGTGCCAGCAGACCGCGGCAATCCTACGAGCAGTACTTC
CDR3: CASRPRQSYEQYF
D: -
J: TRBJ2-7
size: few
V: TRBV6-2/TRBV6-3

DNA: TGCGCCAGCAGCCAAGTTTCCGCGTCGGGAAGGTATTTTTTGAACACTGAAGCTTTCTTT
CDR3: CASSQVSASGRYFLNTEAFF
D: -
J: TRBJ1-1
size: many
V: TRBV4-1

DNA: -
CDR3: CASGTVPAAYSGGNTEAFF
D: -
J: TRBJ1-1
size: few
V: TRBV7-6

DNA: TGCGCCAGCAGGTCAGGGGCGGCTAGCGGCACAGATACGCAGTATTTT
CDR3: CASRSGAASGTDTQYF
D: -
J: TRBJ2-3
size: -
V: TRBV5-1

DNA: TGTGCCAGCAGACCCACCGGGACAGGGGCCTACAATGAGCAGTTCTTC
CDR3: CASRPTGTGAYNEQFF
D: TRBD1
J: TRBJ2-1
size: -
V: TRBV28

DNA: TGTGCCAGCAGAGTAGATAACAACCCTAGAGAGACCCAGTACTTC
CDR3: CASRVDNNPRETQYF
D: -
J: TRBJ2-5
size: -
V: TRBV27

DNA: TGTGCCAGCAGCTTAGGAGGGGGTGAGCAGTACTTC
CDR3: CASSLGGGEQYF
D: -
J: TRBJ2-7
size: many
V: TRBV7-9

DNA: TGCGCCAGCAGCCCGACAGGGGGCCAGGGCACTGAAGCTTTCTTT
CDR3: CASSPTGGQGTEAFF
D: TRBD1
J: TRBJ1-1
size: few
V: TRBV5-1

DNA: TGCGCCAGCAGCCAAGGTCACAAGAACTACTACGAGCAGTACTTC
CDR3: CASSQGHKNYYEQYF
D: -
J: TRBJ2-7
size: -
V: TRBV4-3

DNA: TGTGCCAGCAGCCTACGACTAGAGGCAGATACGCAGTATTTT
CDR3: CASSLRLEADTQYF
D: -
J: TRBJ2-3
size: -
V: TRBV7-2

DNA: TGTGCCAGCAGTTTATGGGGGAGCAATCAGCCCCAGCATTTT
CDR3: CASSLWGSNQPQHF
D: -
J: TRBJ1-5
size: many
V: TRBV12-3/TRBV12-4

DNA: TGTGCCAGCAGTTTAGTTCAGCCCTCGAACACCGGGGAGCTGTTTTTT
CDR3: CASSLVQPSNTGELFF
D: -
J: TRBJ2-2
size: few
V: TRBV12-3/TRBV12-4

DNA: TGTGCCAGCAGTTATGTTGAGTACGAGCAGTACTTC
CDR3: CASSYVEYEQYF
D: -
J: TRBJ2-7
size: -
V: TRBV6-6

DNA: TGTGCCACCAGCAGAGATGTAGGGGGGGGCGAAGACAGTACCTACGAGCAGTACTTC
CDR3: CATSRDVGGGEDSTYEQYF
D: -
J: TRBJ2-7
size: few
V: TRBV15